The 2 T cell receptor beta chains presented below share a single source sample, sequenced in a study of OX40 agonist ivuxolimab in advanced cancers. Sequenced by immunoSEQ multiplex PCR; TCRdb stores in-frame clones only, minus some. The repertoire holds approximately 76,000 clones, approximately 85% seen once, with about 6% in the top ten. This specimen consisted of CD4+ or CD8+ T cells sorted from blood, obtained in a trial of the OX40 agonist ivuxolimab. The receptors were sampled from an adult with an advanced solid tumor such as melanoma, head and neck, liver or kidney cancer.

The table lists this clone with a count of one. The chain joins TRBV7-9 to TRBJ2-5, with TRBD2 matching 10 bases. Unmatched junction bases numbered 5, after V lost 4 bases and J lost 3 bases. This CDR3 has 15 residues. Germline lookup yields CDR1 SEHNR and CDR2 FQNEAQ (reference sequence). The CDR3 is CASSWGTSAKETQYF. CDR3 DNA sequence: TGTGCCAGCAGCTGGGGGACTAGCGCCAAAGAGACCCAGTACTTC.

The rearrangement uses TRBV7-2 and TRBJ2-1; TRBD2 matches 9 bases. The junction had 5 bases not matched to a gene; V was cut back by 2 bases and J by 3 bases. The CDR3 spans 16 residues. Germline CDR1 and CDR2: SGHTA and FQGNSA. The CDR3 protein is CASSLQGRGGYNEQFF. The CDR3 DNA reads as TGTGCCAGCAGCTTACAAGGGCGGGGGGGCTACAATGAGCAGTTCTTC.